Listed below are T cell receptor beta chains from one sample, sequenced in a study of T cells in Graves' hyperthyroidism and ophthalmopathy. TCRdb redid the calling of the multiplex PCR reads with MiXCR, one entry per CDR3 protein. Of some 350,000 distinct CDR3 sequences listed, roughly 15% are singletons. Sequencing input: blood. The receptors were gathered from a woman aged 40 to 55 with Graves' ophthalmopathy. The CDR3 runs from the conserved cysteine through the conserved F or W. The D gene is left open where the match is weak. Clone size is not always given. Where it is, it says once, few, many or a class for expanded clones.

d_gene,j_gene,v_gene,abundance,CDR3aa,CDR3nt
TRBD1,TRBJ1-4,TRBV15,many,CATSSDRGFVEKLFF,TGTGCCACCAGTTCGGACAGGGGATTCGTAGAAAAACTGTTTTTT
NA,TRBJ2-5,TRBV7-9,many,CASSPGVGGFQETQYF,TGTGCCAGCAGCCCAGGGGTCGGGGGTTTCCAAGAGACCCAGTACTTC
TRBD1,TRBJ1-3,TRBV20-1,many,CSARDRSSGNTIYF,TGCAGTGCTCGGGACAGGAGCTCTGGAAACACCATATATTTT
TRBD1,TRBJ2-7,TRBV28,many,CASRNDREPYEQYF,TGTGCCAGCAGGAACGACAGGGAGCCCTACGAGCAGTACTTC
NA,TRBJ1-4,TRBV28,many,CASKSPTGRKNEKLFF,TGTGCCAGCAAGTCCCCAACAGGGAGGAAAAATGAAAAACTGTTTTTT
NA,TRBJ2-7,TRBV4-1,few,CASSQGRGDEQYF,TGCGCCAGCAGCCAAGGCAGGGGTGACGAGCAGTACTTC
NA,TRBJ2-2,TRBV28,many,CASKRGELFF,TGTGCCAGCAAACGCGGGGAGCTGTTTTTT
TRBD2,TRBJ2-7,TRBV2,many,CASSETSGRMYEQYF,TGTGCCAGCAGTGAAACTAGCGGGAGGATGTACGAGCAGTACTTC
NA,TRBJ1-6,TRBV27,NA,CAREGDSPLHF,TGTGCCAGGGAAGGGGATTCACCCCTCCACTTT
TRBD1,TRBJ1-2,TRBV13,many,CASSGQTPITGDYGYTF,TGTGCCAGCAGCGGACAGACCCCAATTACAGGGGACTATGGCTACACCTTC
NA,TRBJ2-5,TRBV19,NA,CASSIAGEETQYF,TGTGCCAGTAGTATAGCAGGGGAAGAGACCCAGTACTTC
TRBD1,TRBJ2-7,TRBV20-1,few,CSARDPLGGREQYF,TGCAGTGCTAGAGATCCGCTAGGGGGCAGAGAGCAGTACTTC
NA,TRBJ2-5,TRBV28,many,CASRPQGGGETQYF,TGTGCCAGCAGGCCCCAGGGGGGCGGCGAGACCCAGTACTTC